The 5 T cell receptor beta chains below all came from one sample that was sequenced in a study of T cells in Graves' hyperthyroidism and ophthalmopathy. Using RNA transcripts as the source, TCR beta CDR3 regions were amplified. The TCR CDR3 was amplified in a first-round RT-PCR using the HTBI primer set. TCRdb reprocessed the multiplex PCR reads via MiXCR and lists one record per CDR3 protein. This table has approximately 610,000 distinct CDR3 sequences, roughly 14% appearing once. Sequencing was performed on blood. All receptors come from a woman aged 40 to 50 with Graves' ophthalmopathy.

At least ten counts were recorded for this clonotype. The gene calls are TRBV11-2 and TRBJ1-1, with a possible D match to TRBD1 (5 bases). Germline V lookup: CDR1 SGHAT, CDR2 FQNNGV. The CDR3 length is 17 residues. Trimming shortened V by 4 bases and J by 5 bases, and 23 bases separated the two germline ends. CDR3 in DNA: TGTGCCAGCAGCTCGTCGGGACTCCACGGCCTCGCGACTGAAGCTTTCTTT. Protein sequence: CASSSSGLHGLATEAFF.

The chain recombines TRBV29-1 with TRBJ1-3; possible D gene TRBD1, 6 bases. Trimming took 6 bases from V and 0 from J, leaving 12 bases between them. The CDR3 length is 14 residues. CDR1 and CDR2 (germline): SQVTM, ANQGSEA. Written as DNA, the CDR3 is TGCAGCGTCGCGGACAGCATCTCTGGAAACACCATATATTTT. Its protein product is CSVADSISGNTIYF.

The rearrangement uses TRBV30 and TRBJ2-7; D remains ambiguous. This CDR3 comprises 15 residues. The V and J ends lost 4 bases and 0 bases respectively, with 16 bases between them. Germline lookup yields CDR1 GTSNPN and CDR2 SVGIG (reference sequence). CDR3 region: CAWTKGPPFSYEQYF. The DNA of the CDR3 is TGTGCCTGGACTAAAGGACCCCCTTTCTCCTACGAGCAGTACTTC.

This clonotype was recorded many times. This chain connects TRBV28 to TRBJ1-5; the D gene is possibly TRBD1 (5 bases). Germline V CDR1 and CDR2: MDHEN, SYDVKM. This CDR3 has 14 residues. Trimming stripped 6 bases from V and 5 bases from J, with 14 bases between. CDR3 bases: TGTGCCAGCAGCCCTGGTCGGGGGTATCAGCCCCAGCATTTT. This translates into CASSPGRGYQPQHF.

This clonotype was observed many times. The CDR3 region is CASVGAAGTNTGELFF. Written as DNA, the CDR3 is TGTGCCTCGGTGGGCGCGGCGGGGACGAACACCGGGGAGCTGTTTTTT. The chain has TRBV10-3 and TRBJ2-2, with D possibly TRBD2 on 6 matching bases. V was cut by 11 bases and J by 0 bases, with 19 bases left in between. This CDR3 has 16 residues. The germline gives CDR1 ENHRY, CDR2 SYGVKD.